This T cell receptor beta chain was identified during a study of OX40 agonist ivuxolimab in advanced cancers. Overall study findings and caveats: Nonresponders, in some cases, also had low normalized T-cell clonal expansion. Antigen specificity of clonally expanded peripheral T cells was not established.

The CDR3 spans 15 residues. Germline values: CDR1 MNHEY, CDR2 SMNVEV (reference sequence). The V gene end was trimmed by 3 bases and the J gene end by 5 bases; junction bases not matched to a gene: 8. TCRdb's table, derived via immunoSEQ multiplex PCR, lists solely in-frame clones and lacks some. The repertoire holds more than 100,000 clones, with around 93% as singletons. Patients were ineligible given autoimmune disease history or systemic immunosuppression. Blood draws occurred at baseline, cycle 4 day 1, and cycle 7 day 1. About this clone: Its antigen remains unidentified. This same CDR3 is encoded by further DNA sequences in the sample.

The TCR sequence derives from an adult with an advanced solid tumor such as melanoma, head and neck, liver or kidney cancer. The sequencing here drew on CD4+ or CD8+ T cells sorted from blood, taken in a trial of the OX40 agonist ivuxolimab. The chain is built from TRBV27 and TRBJ2-5; 8 positions agree with TRBD2. As DNA, the CDR3 is TGTGCCAGCAGTTTCTGGGCGGGGGGAGTTGAGACCCAGTACTTC. It is translated as CASSFWAGGVETQYF.